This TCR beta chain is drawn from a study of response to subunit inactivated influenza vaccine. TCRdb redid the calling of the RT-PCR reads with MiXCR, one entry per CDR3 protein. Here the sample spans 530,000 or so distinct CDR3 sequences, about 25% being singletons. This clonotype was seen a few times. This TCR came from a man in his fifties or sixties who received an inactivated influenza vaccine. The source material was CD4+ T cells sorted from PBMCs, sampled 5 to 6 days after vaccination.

The CDR3 DNA is TGCGCCAGCAGCCAAGACTTAACCGGGTTGAACACCGGGGAGCTGTTTTTT. This gives the protein CASSQDLTGLNTGELFF. The chain employs TRBV4-3 and TRBJ2-2, with unresolved D. This CDR3 region has 17 residues. The V gene's germline CDR1 is LGHNA and CDR2 YSLEER. V was clipped by 0 bases and J by 1 base, with 12 bases between them.